The rows below give T cell receptor beta chains drawn from one sample of a study of blood T cell repertoires in COVID-19. Using immunoSEQ multiplex PCR, the repertoire was profiled, and TCRdb retains in-frame clones only, with some absent. The sample lists 400,000 to 450,000 clones, 80% to 90% occurring once. Sequences were obtained from peripheral blood. These receptors were collected from a woman in her 30s with active or convalescent COVID-19. Each CDR3 is given with its conserved first and last residue. Fields, in order: J gene, clone size, D gene, V gene, CDR3 DNA, CDR3 protein. The D gene is left open where the match is weak. Clone size is not always given. Where it is, it says once, few, many or a class for expanded clones.

>TRBJ1-6|-|-|TRBV4-1
TGCGCCAGCAGCTCGGAGGTTAATTCACCCCTCCACTTT
CASSSEVNSPLHF
>TRBJ2-2|-|-|TRBV5-1
TGCGCCAGCAGCTTAGACAGGTACACCGGGGAGCTGTTTTTT
CASSLDRYTGELFF
>TRBJ2-1|-|TRBD2|TRBV4-1
TGCGCCAGCAGCCAACTGGGACTACTTTTCAATGAGCAGTTCTTC
CASSQLGLLFNEQFF
>TRBJ2-6|-|TRBD2|TRBV9
TGTGCCAGCAGCGTAACTCTAGCGGGGGACTCTGGGGCCAACGTCCTGACTTTC
CASSVTLAGDSGANVLTF
>TRBJ1-1|-|-|TRBV6-5
TGTGCCAGCAAACGCCCCGAGGGGGGGTCGGCTTTCTTT
CASKRPEGGSAFF
>TRBJ1-2|-|TRBD1|TRBV18
TGTGCCAGCTCACCACCGGGGACAGGGGCGATATATGGCTACACCTTC
CASSPPGTGAIYGYTF
>TRBJ2-3|-|TRBD2|TRBV18
TGTGCCAGCTCACCACCACTAGCGGGGGTGTCGGATACGCAGTATTTT
CASSPPLAGVSDTQYF
>TRBJ2-5|-|TRBD2|TRBV7-9
TGTGCCAGCAGCCTCCTAGCGGGAGGGGCAGAGACCCAGTACTTC
CASSLLAGGAETQYF
>TRBJ1-1|-|-|TRBV7-8
TGTGCCAGCAGCTTAGGGGGGGTTTATCAAGCTTTCTTT
CASSLGGVYQAFF
>TRBJ2-2|-|-|TRBV2
TGTGCCAGCAGCCCTGAGGCGGGAACGGAGACCGGGGAGCTGTTTTTT
CASSPEAGTETGELFF
>TRBJ1-2|-|-|TRBV10-3
TGTGCCATCAGTGACAGACTTAATAATAACTATGGCTACACCTTC
CAISDRLNNNYGYTF
>TRBJ2-5|-|TRBD2|TRBV9
TGTGCCAGCAGCGCACCCGGGGGGGGGCAAGAGACCCAGTACTTC
CASSAPGGGQETQYF
>TRBJ1-2|-|-|TRBV19
TGTGCCAGTAGTATGTACAGGGATTTGCGTGGCTACACCTTC
CASSMYRDLRGYTF
>TRBJ1-2|many|TRBD1|TRBV5-1
TGCGCCAGCAGCCCTGGACAGGGAATCTATGGCTACACCTTC
CASSPGQGIYGYTF
>TRBJ2-2|-|TRBD1|TRBV18
TGTGCCAGCTCCCCCGGGACAGGGAACACCGGGGAGCTGTTTTTT
CASSPGTGNTGELFF
>TRBJ2-2|-|-|TRBV6-2/TRBV6-3
TGTGCCAGCAGTTACCCCAGAACCGGGGAGCTGTTTTTT
CASSYPRTGELFF
>TRBJ2-7|-|TRBD1|TRBV19
TGTGCCAGTAGTATAGATGGAAACAGGGGCACGAACGAGCAGTACTTC
CASSIDGNRGTNEQYF
>TRBJ1-3|-|-|TRBV5-1
TGCGCCAGCAGCTTAAGTTTATCAGGTGCTGGTGGAAACACCATATATTTT
CASSLSLSGAGGNTIYF
>TRBJ2-3|-|-|TRBV6-4
TGTGCCAGCAGTACCGGGAGCACAGATACGCAGTATTTT
CASSTGSTDTQYF
>TRBJ1-1|-|TRBD1|TRBV24-1
TGTGCCACCAGAGCCGGGACAGGGAGCACTGAAGCTTTCTTT
CATRAGTGSTEAFF
>TRBJ1-2|-|-|TRBV30
TGTGCCTGGACCCCAGGACCGGGGTATGGCTACACCTTC
CAWTPGPGYGYTF
>TRBJ2-2|once|TRBD2|TRBV11-2
TGTGCCAGCAGCTTACTGGCGGGAGTCGTCATCGGGGAGCTGTTTTTT
CASSLLAGVVIGELFF
>TRBJ2-3|-|-|TRBV2
TGTGCCAGTAGGACGGGGGGCGTAGCAGATACGCAGTATTTT
CASRTGGVADTQYF
>TRBJ1-6|-|-|TRBV21-1
TGTGCCAGCAGCAAAGTTCGGGGGAGGGATTCACCCCTCCACTTT
CASSKVRGRDSPLHF
>TRBJ1-2|once|-|TRBV12-3/TRBV12-4
TGTGCCAGCAGTCTCTCAAGTAGCCACACCTTC
CASSLSSSHTF
>TRBJ1-2|-|-|TRBV5-6
TGTGCCAGCAGCTTGGAAGGCGGGGACTGGGAGCGGGGCTACACCTTC
CASSLEGGDWERGYTF
>TRBJ1-5|-|-|TRBV19
TGTGCCCGCACCTCGAGGTCACGTGGAGGGAGTAGCAATCAGCCCCAGCATTTT
CARTSRSRGGSSNQPQHF